Listed below are T cell receptor beta chains from one sample, sequenced in a study of T-cell reconstitution after alpha-beta-depleted transplantation in children. MiXCR was run by TCRdb on the PCR reads, yielding one entry per CDR3 protein. The table includes fewer than 550,000 distinct CDR3 sequences, more than 9.5% detected once. The specimen was PBMCs, mostly from graft donor cells, collected 180 days after TCRalphabeta/CD19-depleted stem cell transplant. The receptors shown here come from a female patient younger than 10 who had a stem cell transplant for aplastic anemia, so the T cells may come from the graft donor. CDR3s include the opening cysteine and the closing phenylalanine or tryptophan. The order of the fields is CDR3 length, V gene, J gene, CDR3 protein.

>14|TRBV7-9|TRBJ2-2
CASSRGPGVGELFF
>14|TRBV30|TRBJ2-7
CAWSGRVFYGEQYF
>15|TRBV20-1|TRBJ2-5
CSANAGLAGVETQYF
>13|TRBV29-1|TRBJ2-5
CSVLRGEGETQYF
>14|TRBV5-1|TRBJ2-7
CASTLAGAPYEQYF
>16|TRBV7-2|TRBJ2-1
CASSLAIGTVYNEQFF
>11|TRBV6-5|TRBJ1-1
CASSARQEAFF
>16|TRBV29-1|TRBJ1-2
CSVDGGAGTGASGYTF
>15|TRBV20-1|TRBJ2-1
CSAHDRDRVTTEQFF
>13|TRBV7-2|TRBJ2-5
CATSGAREETQYF
>14|TRBV19|TRBJ2-7
CASSIVSGSYEQYF
>12|TRBV10-3|TRBJ1-1
CAISSGTSEAFF
>13|TRBV29-1|TRBJ2-3
CSMIGLGTDTQYF
>17|TRBV5-6|TRBJ2-7
CASSFRRRGVTEREQYF
>19|TRBV20-1|TRBJ2-3
CSARIVGSASGGITDTQYF
>16|TRBV15|TRBJ1-2
CATSRSQSQAPHGYTF
>17|TRBV7-9|TRBJ2-6
CASSLEIGRSGANVLTF
>15|TRBV5-5|TRBJ2-2
CASSLQRVYTGELFF
>16|TRBV15|TRBJ2-3
CATSRLQGLGTDTQYF
>18|TRBV4-3|TRBJ2-1
CASSQDSPSGRYYNEQFF
>17|TRBV24-1|TRBJ2-1
CATSGGLAGAPYNEQFF
>15|TRBV20-1|TRBJ2-7
CSARKIEDLSYEQYF
>17|TRBV7-8|TRBJ1-4
CASSQIRVGTANEKLFF
>16|TRBV18|TRBJ2-7
CASSPLGTALSYEQYF
>16|TRBV7-2|TRBJ1-2
CASSHVSRTDLGGYTF
>15|TRBV20-1|TRBJ1-6
CSARGGQGANSPLHF
>14|TRBV7-2|TRBJ2-5
CASSLPGGQETQYF
>16|TRBV10-3|TRBJ2-1
CAITGLAGGLYNEQFF
>16|TRBV9|TRBJ2-1
CASSSPWGDYYNEQFF
>14|TRBV7-2|TRBJ2-7
CASSLLAGQGEQYF
>15|TRBV18|TRBJ1-5
CASSPQGSGNQPQHF
>14|TRBV19|TRBJ2-1
CASAGQGGMNEQFF
>18|TRBV10-3|TRBJ2-1
CAISESTLAGGPYNEQFF
>13|TRBV28|TRBJ2-1
CASSLAGAYEQFF
>15|TRBV28|TRBJ1-5
CASSAHSYSNQPQHF
>13|TRBV15|TRBJ2-7
CATSRGDSYEQYF
>16|TRBV7-2|TRBJ2-5
CASRRGGFGDLETQYF
>15|TRBV5-1|TRBJ2-1
CASSFGGGPYNEQFF
>16|TRBV27|TRBJ1-1
CASSPRTGALNTEAFF
>15|TRBV20-1|TRBJ1-2
CSASWDRGHSYGYTF
>15|TRBV5-1|TRBJ2-5
CASSFLSWGGETQYF
>16|TRBV9|TRBJ2-5
CASSVDPQGAWETQYF
>15|TRBV28|TRBJ2-1
CASRGYRDINNEQFF
>13|TRBV20-1|TRBJ2-5
CSASPGWAETQYF
>13|TRBV29-1|TRBJ1-4
CSVHRIGGEKLFF
>15|TRBV20-1|TRBJ2-3
CSAREGQRVTDTQYF
>16|TRBV28|TRBJ2-5
CARHDARAGAQETQYF
>13|TRBV12-3/TRBV12-4|TRBJ1-1
CASSLLGFAEAFF